These 9 T cell receptor beta chains share one sample of origin, sequenced in a study of T cell repertoires in cytomegalovirus infection (dated by TCRdb to about 2019). TCRdb lists the instrument as Illumina HiSeq 1500. The public reads were reanalyzed by TCRdb: fastp trimming at Q25, MiXCR alignment, in-frame beta chains only. Each record represents a unique CDR3 protein, reported with the most common genes and DNA among its rows. The sample records approximately 500,000 distinct CDR3 sequences, 16% of which are singletons. Under 30% of the sample is held by the ten biggest clonotypes. The sample consisted of CD8+ T cells from PBMCs. The receptors stem from a human donor in good health (CMV status not recorded). Some clones in this sample may be carry-over from other donors' samples.

The CDR3 nucleotides are TGTGCCAGCAGTTGGGACCCTAGCGGGGCTTACCAAGAGACCCAGTACTTC. The encoded protein is CASSWDPSGAYQETQYF. This sequence joins TRBV28 and TRBJ2-5, with 9 nucleotides matching TRBD2. This CDR3 comprises 17 residues. V was clipped by 4 bases and J by 0 bases; unmatched bases: 9. From germline, CDR1 is MDHEN and CDR2 SYDVKM.

This clonotype was seen a few times. A clone one base away is much larger, so this may be a read error. The conserved phenylalanine or tryptophan normally closing the CDR3 is absent here, so this likely arose from a read error. J is TRBJ2-1 and V is TRBV7-3; D is unclear. CDR1 is SGHTA, CDR2 FQGTGA, per germline. This CDR3 has 15 amino acids. Trimming stripped 3 bases from V and 0 bases from J, with 9 bases between. CDR3 nucleotide sequence: TGTGCCAGCAGCTTTGGGCCTAGCTCCTACAATGAGCAGTTCTTA. This translates into CASSFGPSSYNEQFL.

This clonotype was counted a few times. The chain uses TRBV7-9 and TRBJ1-2; a weak D match, TRBD1 (5 bases). This CDR3 region has 14 residues. Germline V gene lookup returns CDR1 SEHNR and CDR2 FQNEAQ (reference sequence). V shed 2 bases and J shed 7 bases, with 14 bases lying between them. CDR3 sequence: CASSLMGLLPGYTF. The CDR3 nucleotides are TGTGCCAGCAGCTTAATGGGACTTCTGCCTGGCTACACCTTC. The whole variable domain, filled in from reference TRBV7-9 and TRBJ1-2, reads DTGVSQNPRHKITKRGQNVTFRCDPISEHNRLYWYRQTLGQGPEFLTYFQNEAQLEKSRLLSDRFSAERPKGSFSTLEIQRTEQGDSAMYLCASSLMGLLPGYTFGSGTRLTVV.

This clonotype appeared many times. This sequence joins TRBV12-3 or TRBV12-4 and TRBJ1-2; tentatively, D is TRBD1 (6 bases). CDR3 length: 15 amino acids. V was clipped by 3 bases and J by 3 bases, with 14 bases between them. CDR3 DNA: TGTGCCAGCAGTTTCCACAAGGACAGTTACTATGGCTACACCTTC. Its translation: CASSFHKDSYYGYTF.

This clonotype was seen at least ten times. This chain joins TRBV6-5 and TRBJ2-3; D is uncertain. The CDR3 has 15 amino acids. The V end was cut by 0 bases, the J end by 0 bases, with 7 bases between. Germline V gives CDR1 MNHEY, CDR2 SVGAGI. The DNA for the CDR3 is TGTGCCAGCAGTTACTCGGCCGGAAGCACAGATACGCAGTATTTT. Residues: CASSYSAGSTDTQYF.

In this sample, this clonotype turned up a few times. This rearrangement joins TRBV5-1 to TRBJ1-1, with D tentatively TRBD1 (6 bases). This CDR3 is 14 amino acids long. Trimming shortened V by 0 bases and J by 1 base, and 7 bases separated the two germline ends. Germline lookup yields CDR1 SGHRS and CDR2 YFSETQ. The CDR3 nucleotides are TGCGCCAGCAGCTTGGGACAGGAGAACACTGAAGCTTTCTTT. As protein: CASSLGQENTEAFF. Using reference TRBV5-1 and TRBJ1-1 for the parts outside the CDR3, the full variable domain is KAGVTQTPRYLIKTRGQQVTLSCSPISGHRSVSWYQQTPGQGLQFLFEYFSETQRNKGNFPGRFSGRQFSNSRSEMNVSTLELGDSALYLCASSLGQENTEAFFGQGTRLTVV.

This clonotype was detected ten times or more. The rearrangement joins TRBV7-9 to TRBJ2-1; 9 positions agree with TRBD2. Per germline, CDR1 SEHNR and CDR2 FQNEAQ (reference sequence). This CDR3 is built from 15 residues. J lost 6 bases, V lost 4 bases, and 7 bases had no gene match. The CDR3 loop reads CASSSVAGATNEQFF. CDR3 nucleotide sequence: TGTGCCAGCAGCTCCGTAGCGGGGGCAACCAATGAGCAGTTCTTC.

This clonotype was picked up many times. V and J are TRBV12-3 or TRBV12-4 and TRBJ2-4; D is uncertain. The CDR3 has 15 residues. V shed 3 bases and J shed 2 bases, with 11 bases lying between them. CDR3 in amino acids: CASSLGPGPKNIQYF. The CDR3 DNA is TGTGCCAGCAGTTTGGGCCCGGGTCCCAAAAACATTCAGTACTTC.

The chain combines TRBV2 with TRBJ2-4; 12 nucleotides align to TRBD1. This CDR3 has 20 residues. The junction had 15 bases not matched to a gene; V was cut back by 5 bases and J by 1 base. Germline V gene lookup returns CDR1 SNHLY and CDR2 FYNNEI. CDR3 region: CASSYTPLGQGALAKNIQYF. The CDR3 coding sequence is TGTGCCAGCAGTTACACCCCGTTGGGACAGGGGGCCTTGGCCAAAAACATTCAGTACTTC.